A selection of T cell receptor beta chains follows, all from one sample in a study of blood T cell repertoires in COVID-19. Method: immunoSEQ multiplex PCR; TCRdb's copy keeps in-frame clones and lacks some. The data contain around 180,000 clones, about 74% of them singletons. The specimen was peripheral blood. Every receptor here comes from an elderly woman with acute or convalescent COVID-19. CDR3s include the opening cysteine and the closing phenylalanine or tryptophan. D genes are given only for firm matches.

V gene: TRBV19; D gene: TRBD1; J gene: TRBJ2-1; CDR3 length: 13; CDR3 protein: CASRRDSPNEQFF
V gene: TRBV6-5; D gene: -; J gene: TRBJ2-5; CDR3 length: 14; CDR3 protein: CASTLPDSQETQYF
V gene: TRBV25-1; D gene: -; J gene: TRBJ1-2; CDR3 length: 12; CDR3 protein: CASSPRTDGYTF
V gene: TRBV5-6; D gene: TRBD1; J gene: TRBJ1-4; CDR3 length: 15; CDR3 protein: CASSWAGTGEKKLFF
V gene: TRBV5-8; D gene: -; J gene: TRBJ1-4; CDR3 length: 16; CDR3 protein: CASSLGGQATNEKLFF
V gene: TRBV28; D gene: TRBD2; J gene: TRBJ2-2; CDR3 length: 15; CDR3 protein: CASRVLAGVAGELFF
V gene: TRBV29-1; D gene: TRBD1; J gene: TRBJ2-1; CDR3 length: 13; CDR3 protein: CSVERTGGNEQFF
V gene: TRBV6-5; D gene: -; J gene: TRBJ2-1; CDR3 length: 13; CDR3 protein: CASSYWLDGEQFF
V gene: TRBV5-1; D gene: TRBD2; J gene: TRBJ2-1; CDR3 length: 15; CDR3 protein: CASSLTTSGSDEQFF
V gene: TRBV2; D gene: TRBD1; J gene: TRBJ1-4; CDR3 length: 14; CDR3 protein: CASRISGTVEKLFF
V gene: TRBV14; D gene: -; J gene: TRBJ2-5; CDR3 length: 14; CDR3 protein: CASSRQVFGETQYF
V gene: TRBV19; D gene: -; J gene: TRBJ2-3; CDR3 length: 13; CDR3 protein: CASSITGTDTQYF
V gene: TRBV28; D gene: TRBD2; J gene: TRBJ2-1; CDR3 length: 16; CDR3 protein: CASSLARLAAYNEQFF
V gene: TRBV6-2/TRBV6-3; D gene: -; J gene: TRBJ2-5; CDR3 length: 16; CDR3 protein: CASSLLQGWYQETQYF
V gene: TRBV28; D gene: -; J gene: TRBJ1-2; CDR3 length: 13; CDR3 protein: CAATQGANYGYTF
V gene: TRBV5-1; D gene: -; J gene: TRBJ1-6; CDR3 length: 15; CDR3 protein: CASSLVGGSDSPLHF